Below, 10 T cell receptor beta chains from the same sample are listed, as sequenced in a study of early T cells in non-severe SARS-CoV-2 infection. Using its own MiXCR run on the 5' RACE reads, TCRdb lists one record per CDR3 protein. There are 40,000 or so distinct CDR3 sequences in the sample; over 5% occur only once, and over 6% lies in the top ten. This specimen consisted of whole blood, obtained at baseline. These receptors were collected from an adult who was a healthcare worker with PCR-confirmed SARS-CoV-2 infection or an uninfected control (not recorded which).

Written as DNA, the CDR3 is TGTGCCAGTACCCTTAGCGGGGCCGGGGAGCTGTTTTTT. Protein: CASTLSGAGELFF. The chain recombines TRBV19 with TRBJ2-2, with 8 positions matching TRBD2. Germline V gene sequence: CDR1 LNHDA, CDR2 SQIVND (reference sequence). This CDR3 spans 13 amino acids. Trimming at V came to 7 bases and at J to 6 bases, leaving 4 bases not matched to a gene. Complete variable domain (other parts from reference TRBV19 and TRBJ2-2): DGGITQSPKYLFRKEGQNVTLSCEQNLNHDAMYWYRQDPGQGLRLIYYSQIVNDFQKGDIAEGYSVSREKKESFPLTVTSAQKNPTAFYLCASTLSGAGELFFGEGSRLTVL.

On this clonotype: This may come from a read error, since a much larger clone is one base off. J is TRBJ2-3 and V is TRBV11-2; D possibly uses TRBD1 or TRBD2 (5 bases each). The CDR3 is 15 residues long. CDR1 and CDR2 from the germline V gene are SGHAT and FQNNGV. The CDR3 DNA is TGTGTCAGCAGCCGGGACGGCTCTAGCACAGATACGCAGTATTTT. It is translated as CVSSRDGSSTDTQYF. Supplemented by reference TRBV11-2 and TRBJ2-3, the full variable domain reads EAGVAQSPRYKIIEKRQSVAFWCNPISGHATLYWYQQILGQGPKLLIQFQNNGVVDDSQLPKDRFSAERLKGVDSTLKIQPAKLEDSAVYLCVSSRDGSSTDTQYFGPGTRLTVL.

CDR3 sequence: CSARWVPPDEQFF. CDR3 nucleotide sequence: TGCAGTGCTAGGTGGGTCCCCCCCGATGAGCAGTTCTTC. The chain joins TRBV20-1 to TRBJ2-1; D is unclear. V was trimmed by 3 bases and J by 8 bases, leaving 14 bases between them. The CDR3 runs 13 residues. From germline, CDR1 is DFQATT and CDR2 SNEGSKA (reference sequence).

In its sample, this clonotype was seen many times. The V call is TRBV4-3, the J call TRBJ1-5, with D perhaps matching TRBD1 (6 bases). The CDR3 is made up of 16 amino acids. CDR1 is LGHNA and CDR2 is YSLEER in the germline V gene. V was pared by 0 bases and J by 1 base, with 10 bases between. The CDR3 sequence is CASSQDRGLSNQPQHF. The CDR3 DNA sequence: TGCGCCAGCAGCCAAGATCGGGGGCTAAGCAATCAGCCCCAGCATTTT.

This clonotype has ten or more counts. The V call is TRBV6-5, the J call TRBJ1-5; D not certain. The germline V and J ends were trimmed by 0 bases and 5 bases, with 17 bases remaining between them. This CDR3 has 17 residues. Germline CDR1 and CDR2: MNHEY and SVGAGI. The CDR3 sequence is CASSYSVPLKADQPQHF. In nucleotides, the CDR3 is TGTGCCAGCAGTTACTCAGTGCCGCTCAAAGCGGATCAGCCCCAGCATTTT.

This clonotype was observed many times. The J gene is TRBJ2-1, the V gene TRBV19; D is uncertain. V was trimmed by 0 bases and J by 6 bases, leaving 9 bases between them. The germline gives CDR1 LNHDA, CDR2 SQIVND (reference sequence). The CDR3 contains 14 residues. The chain's CDR3 is CASSIDQALNEQFF. The CDR3, as DNA: TGTGCCAGTAGTATAGATCAGGCTCTCAATGAGCAGTTCTTC. Together with reference TRBV19 and TRBJ2-1, the CDR3 gives the full variable domain: DGGITQSPKYLFRKEGQNVTLSCEQNLNHDAMYWYRQDPGQGLRLIYYSQIVNDFQKGDIAEGYSVSREKKESFPLTVTSAQKNPTAFYLCASSIDQALNEQFFGPGTRLTVL.

In this sample, this clonotype is medium-sized. The genes are TRBV27 and TRBJ2-1; a weak D match, TRBD1 (5 bases). The ends were cut back, 2 bases at V and 8 bases at J, with 13 bases in the middle. The CDR3 loop spans 14 amino acids. CDR1 is MNHEY and CDR2 is SMNVEV in the germline V gene (reference sequence). CDR3 DNA sequence: TGTGCCAGCAGTTTAGTTGACAGTTTGCATGAGCAGTTCTTC. Protein sequence: CASSLVDSLHEQFF.

This clonotype has a handful of counts. The chain recombines TRBV9 with TRBJ1-1; D gene uncertain. Trimming pared 1 base from V and 1 base from J, leaving 8 bases between. The CDR3 covers 14 residues. Germline CDR1 and CDR2: SGDLS and YYNGEE. Here the CDR3 reads CASSVLPANTEAFF. The CDR3 DNA sequence: TGTGCCAGCAGCGTATTACCGGCGAACACTGAAGCTTTCTTT.

This clonotype appeared many times. The CDR3 loop reads CASLLVPGENEQFF. Here the CDR3 DNA reads TGTGCCAGCTTGCTTGTACCGGGAGAGAATGAGCAGTTCTTC. V is TRBV11-2 and J is TRBJ2-1; a weak D match, TRBD2 (6 bases). The CDR3 consists of 14 residues. Trimming removed 8 bases at V and 7 bases at J, with 18 bases between. The germline gives CDR1 SGHAT, CDR2 FQNNGV.

The table lists this clonotype with many counts. The rearrangement links TRBV7-9 to TRBJ2-1; D may be TRBD2 (5 bases). The germline CDR1 and CDR2 sequences are SEHNR and FQNEAQ (reference sequence). The CDR3 totals 12 residues. Deletions cut 1 base from V and 9 bases from J, with 7 bases between. The CDR3 DNA sequence: TGTGCCAGCAGCTTAGTAGCGCGTGAGCAGTTCTTC. Translating it yields CASSLVAREQFF.